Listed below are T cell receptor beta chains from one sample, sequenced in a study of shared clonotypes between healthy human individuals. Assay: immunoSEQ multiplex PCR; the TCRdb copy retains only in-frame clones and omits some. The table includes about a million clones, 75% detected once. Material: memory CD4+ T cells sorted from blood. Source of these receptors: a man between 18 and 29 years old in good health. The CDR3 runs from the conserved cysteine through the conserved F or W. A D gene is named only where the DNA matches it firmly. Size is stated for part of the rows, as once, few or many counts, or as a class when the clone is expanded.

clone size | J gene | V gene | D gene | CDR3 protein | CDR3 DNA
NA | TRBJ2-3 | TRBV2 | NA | CASNLATDTQYF | TGTGCCAGCAACCTTGCCACAGATACGCAGTATTTT
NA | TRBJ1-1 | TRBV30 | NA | CAWSVSIRASTEAFF | TGTGCCTGGAGTGTATCTATCCGGGCGAGCACTGAAGCTTTCTTT
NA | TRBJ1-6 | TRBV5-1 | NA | CASSLLGSYNSPLHF | TGCGCCAGCAGCCTATTAGGCTCCTATAATTCACCCCTCCACTTT
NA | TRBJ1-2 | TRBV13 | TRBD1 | CASSSNNRGPYGYTF | TGTGCCAGCAGCTCAAATAACAGGGGTCCCTATGGCTACACCTTC
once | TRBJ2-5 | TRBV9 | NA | CASSVDNGGSETQYF | TGTGCCAGCAGCGTAGACAACGGTGGATCGGAGACCCAGTACTTC
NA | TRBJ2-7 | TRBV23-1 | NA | CASSQRGQGLFEQYF | TGCGCCAGCAGTCAAAGAGGGCAGGGCCTTTTCGAGCAGTACTTC
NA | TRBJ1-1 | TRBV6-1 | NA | CACQQGWDTEAFF | TGTGCCTGCCAGCAGGGATGGGACACTGAAGCTTTCTTT
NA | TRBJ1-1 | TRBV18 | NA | CASSPGGQIILNTEAFF | TGTGCCAGCTCACCCGGGGGTCAAATCATCTTGAACACTGAAGCTTTCTTT
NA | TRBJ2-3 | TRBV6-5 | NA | CASSYGVLTDTQYF | TGTGCCAGCAGTTACGGGGTATTAACAGATACGCAGTATTTT
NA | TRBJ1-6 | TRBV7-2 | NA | CASSLDRVLNNSPLHF | TGTGCCAGCAGCTTAGACAGGGTGCTAAATAATTCACCCCTCCACTTT
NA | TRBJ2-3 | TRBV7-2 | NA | CASSGDWRDTQYF | TGTGCCAGCAGCGGGGACTGGAGAGATACGCAGTATTTT
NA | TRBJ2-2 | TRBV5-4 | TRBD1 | CASSRGTGGMVGELFF | TGTGCCAGCAGCCGAGGGACAGGGGGCATGGTCGGGGAGCTGTTTTTT
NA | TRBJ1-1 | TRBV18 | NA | CASSPTYMNTEAFF | TGTGCCAGCTCACCAACGTACATGAACACTGAAGCTTTCTTT
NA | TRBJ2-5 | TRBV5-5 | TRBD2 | CASSLGLAGGQETQYF | TGTGCCAGCAGCTTGGGACTAGCGGGCGGACAAGAGACCCAGTACTTC
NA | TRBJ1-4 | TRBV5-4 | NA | CASSLGGPATNEKLFF | TGTGCCAGCAGCTTGGGCGGGCCAGCAACTAATGAAAAACTGTTTTTT
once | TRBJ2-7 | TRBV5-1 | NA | CASSGTAESYEQYF | TGCGCCAGCAGCGGGACGGCCGAAAGCTACGAGCAGTACTTC
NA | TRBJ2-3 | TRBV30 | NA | CAWSARTTPYTQYF | TGTGCCTGGAGCGCTCGGACTACTCCGTATACGCAGTATTTT
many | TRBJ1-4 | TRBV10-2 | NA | CASSQGVREKLFF | TGCGCCAGTTCTCAGGGTGTTAGAGAAAAACTGTTTTTT
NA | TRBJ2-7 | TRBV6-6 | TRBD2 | CASSYRASGYEQYF | TGTGCCAGCAGTTACCGAGCTAGCGGCTACGAGCAGTACTTC
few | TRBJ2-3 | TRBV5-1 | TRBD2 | CASSGLAGGDTQYF | TGCGCCAGCAGCGGCCTAGCGGGAGGAGATACGCAGTATTTT
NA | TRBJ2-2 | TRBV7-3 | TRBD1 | CASSLTPPGQGLSGELFF | TGTGCCAGCAGCTTAACGCCCCCGGGACAGGGCCTTTCCGGGGAGCTGTTTTTT
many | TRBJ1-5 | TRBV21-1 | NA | CASSTPPGHINQPQHF | TGTGCCAGCAGCACCCCTCCGGGACACATTAATCAGCCCCAGCATTTT
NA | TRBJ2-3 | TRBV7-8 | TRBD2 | CASSLGRGRVDTQYF | TGTGCCAGCAGCTTAGGCCGGGGGAGGGTAGATACGCAGTATTTT
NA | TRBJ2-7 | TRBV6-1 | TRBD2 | CASSDGLAGYYEQYF | TGTGCCAGCAGTGACGGACTAGCGGGCTACTACGAGCAGTACTTC
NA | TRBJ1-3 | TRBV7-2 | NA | CASSLNRVGNTIYF | TGTGCCAGCAGCTTAAACAGGGTCGGAAACACCATATATTTT
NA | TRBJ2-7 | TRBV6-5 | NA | CATLGAYEQYF | TGTGCCACCCTGGGGGCCTACGAGCAGTACTTC
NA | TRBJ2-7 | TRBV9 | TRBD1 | CASSLGQASSYEQYF | TGTGCCAGCAGCCTTGGACAGGCAAGCTCCTACGAGCAGTACTTC
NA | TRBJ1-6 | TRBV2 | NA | CASKGGAPVGSSPLHF | TGTGCCAGCAAGGGAGGGGCCCCAGTTGGTTCTTCACCCCTCCACTTT
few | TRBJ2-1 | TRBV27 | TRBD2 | CASSRITGGLSSEQFF | TGTGCCAGCAGTCGAATAACGGGGGGGCTATCTTCTGAGCAGTTCTTC
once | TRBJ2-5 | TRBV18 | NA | CASSPTGGLKETQYF | TGTGCCAGCTCACCAACGGGCGGGCTTAAAGAGACCCAGTACTTC
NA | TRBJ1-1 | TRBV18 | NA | CASSKQPNTEAFF | TGTGCCAGCTCTAAACAGCCGAACACTGAAGCTTTCTTT
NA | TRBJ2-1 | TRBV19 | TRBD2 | CASTAIAGGSSYNEQFF | TGTGCCAGTACGGCGATAGCGGGGGGGTCCTCCTACAATGAGCAGTTCTTC
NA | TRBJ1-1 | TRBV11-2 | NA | CASSFLAARAFF | TGTGCCAGCAGCTTCCTGGCGGCAAGAGCTTTCTTT
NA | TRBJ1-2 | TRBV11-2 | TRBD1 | CASSSSPTGNYGYTF | TGTGCCAGCAGCTCCTCCCCGACAGGGAACTATGGCTACACCTTC
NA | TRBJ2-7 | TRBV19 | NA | CASSGNTFSVEQYF | TGTGCCAGTAGTGGTAACACCTTCTCAGTCGAGCAGTACTTC
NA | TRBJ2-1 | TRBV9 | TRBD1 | CASSPRQGNNEQFF | TGTGCCAGCAGCCCCCGACAGGGTAACAATGAGCAGTTCTTC
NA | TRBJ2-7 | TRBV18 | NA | CASSPQGPYEQYF | TGTGCCAGCTCACCGCAGGGACCCTACGAGCAGTACTTC
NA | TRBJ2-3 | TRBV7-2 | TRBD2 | CASSFLAGANTDTQYF | TGTGCCAGCAGCTTCTTAGCGGGAGCGAACACAGATACGCAGTATTTT
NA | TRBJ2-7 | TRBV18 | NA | CASSPGSSYEQYF | TGTGCCAGCTCACCCGGCAGCTCCTACGAGCAGTACTTC
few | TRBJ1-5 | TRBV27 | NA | CASSFPGHFIGQPQHF | TGTGCCAGCAGTTTCCCAGGCCATTTTATCGGTCAGCCCCAGCATTTT
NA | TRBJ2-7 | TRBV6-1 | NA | CASSGSQVPYEQYF | TGTGCCAGCAGTGGCTCCCAGGTCCCCTACGAGCAGTACTTC
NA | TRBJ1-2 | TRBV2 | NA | CASVLVALKGYTF | TGTGCCAGCGTGCTGGTGGCCCTCAAAGGCTACACCTTC
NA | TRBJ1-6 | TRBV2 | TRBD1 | CASSEGGTGGNSPLHF | TGTGCCAGCAGTGAAGGGGGGACAGGCGGTAATTCACCCCTCCACTTT
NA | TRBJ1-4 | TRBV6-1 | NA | CASRLTSGFSEKLFF | TGTGCCAGCCGCCTTACCTCGGGATTCAGTGAAAAACTGTTTTTT
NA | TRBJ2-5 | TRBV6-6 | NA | CASSYSPQAGKETQYF | TGTGCCAGCAGTTACTCCCCTCAGGCAGGGAAGGAGACCCAGTACTTC